These T cell receptor beta chains were read from a single sample in a study of vaccination effects on CD4 cells after COVID-19. Their antigens are not known. Assay used: immunoSEQ multiplex PCR; TCRdb lists only in-frame clones, some missing. The sample consists of around 47,000 clones, around 75% of them appearing once. The sequencing used CD4+ T cells from PBMCs cultured with a peptide pool, collected before COVID-19 vaccination. The origin of the receptors is a human donor who had a prior SARS-CoV-2 infection. Both conserved end residues are part of each CDR3. A D gene is named only where the DNA matches it firmly. Clone size is shown for a subset of rows, as once, few, many or a class of expanded clone.

length,D,J,V,size,CDR3,DNA
11,.,TRBJ1-2,TRBV6-5,.,CAGRDRDFYTF,TGTGCCGGCAGGGACCGGGATTTCTACACCTTC
16,TRBD2,TRBJ2-6,TRBV7-9,.,CASSPAGRTGANVLTF,TGTGCCAGCAGCCCGGCCGGGAGGACTGGGGCCAACGTCCTGACTTTC
12,.,TRBJ1-1,TRBV12-3/TRBV12-4,.,CASSWGNTEAFF,TGTGCCAGCAGTTGGGGGAACACTGAAGCTTTCTTT
16,TRBD1,TRBJ1-5,TRBV18,.,CASSPPGQGVYQPQHF,TGTGCCAGCTCACCTCCGGGACAGGGAGTATATCAGCCCCAGCATTTT
14,.,TRBJ2-5,TRBV5-1,.,CASSPRTSGETQYF,TGCGCCAGCAGCCCCCGGACCTCGGGAGAGACCCAGTACTTC
14,.,TRBJ1-5,TRBV18,.,CASSPLASNQPQHF,TGTGCCAGCTCACCACTAGCGAGCAATCAGCCCCAGCATTTT
14,.,TRBJ2-7,TRBV20-1,.,CSASLANNYYEQYF,TGCAGTGCTAGTCTGGCGAATAATTACTACGAGCAGTACTTC
14,TRBD1,TRBJ1-4,TRBV7-2,.,CASSLAGGGEKLFF,TGTGCCAGCAGCCTAGCAGGGGGCGGTGAAAAACTGTTTTTT
15,.,TRBJ1-4,TRBV5-5,.,CASSLARIGGQSLFF,TGTGCCAGCAGCTTAGCACGGATCGGAGGACAGAGCCTGTTTTTT
15,TRBD2,TRBJ2-7,TRBV7-2,once,CASSLMGLEAYEQYF,TGTGCCAGCAGCTTAATGGGACTAGAGGCGTACGAGCAGTACTTC
15,.,TRBJ2-2,TRBV24-1,.,CATSDSRLNTGELFF,TGTGCCACCAGTGATTCCCGGCTAAACACCGGGGAGCTGTTTTTT
13,.,TRBJ2-5,TRBV2,.,CASSIDSQETQYF,TGTGCCAGCAGTATAGACAGTCAAGAGACCCAGTACTTC
15,TRBD1,TRBJ1-2,TRBV28,.,CASSPRGRGRKGYTF,TGTGCCAGCAGTCCACGGGGCAGGGGGCGCAAGGGCTACACCTTC
16,.,TRBJ2-1,TRBV15,.,CATSRSLGAAYNEQFF,TGTGCCACCAGCAGATCCTTGGGCGCCGCCTACAATGAGCAGTTCTTC
14,TRBD1,TRBJ1-2,TRBV6-4,.,CASSVDRDHYGYTF,TGTGCCAGCAGTGTAGACAGGGACCACTATGGCTACACCTTC
13,.,TRBJ1-1,TRBV5-6,.,CASSFLQVTEAFF,TGTGCCAGCAGCTTTTTACAGGTCACTGAAGCTTTCTTT
16,.,TRBJ2-3,TRBV6-6,.,CASSYPLESGTDTQYF,TGTGCCAGCAGTTACCCCCTAGAGAGTGGTACAGATACGCAGTATTTT
18,.,TRBJ2-7,TRBV7-3,.,CASSLIGTPRLHSYEQYF,TGTGCCAGCAGCTTAATTGGGACGCCTAGACTCCACTCCTACGAGCAGTACTTC
16,.,TRBJ2-7,TRBV4-2,once,CASSHPKGIRTYEQYF,TGTGCCAGCAGCCATCCAAAGGGAATCAGGACCTACGAGCAGTACTTC
13,.,TRBJ1-1,TRBV18,.,CASSGGSDTEAFF,TGTGCCAGCTCGGGGGGGTCGGACACTGAAGCTTTCTTT
17,.,TRBJ1-1,TRBV5-4,.,CASSPEWGLTGNTEAFF,TGTGCCAGCAGCCCGGAATGGGGGTTGACAGGGAACACTGAAGCTTTCTTT
14,.,TRBJ1-2,TRBV11-3,.,CASSREWGSGGYTF,TGTGCCAGCAGCCGGGAGTGGGGAAGCGGGGGCTACACCTTC
15,.,TRBJ2-3,TRBV7-2,few,CASSHRDRSTDTQYF,TGTGCCAGCAGCCACCGGGACCGGAGCACAGATACGCAGTATTTT
15,TRBD1,TRBJ1-4,TRBV7-8,.,CASSPRQGAGEKLFF,TGTGCCAGCAGCCCTAGACAGGGGGCTGGTGAAAAACTGTTTTTT
13,.,TRBJ1-2,TRBV19,.,CASSMFSPFLVTF,TGTGCCAGTAGTATGTTTTCGCCGTTTCTGGTCACCTTC
14,.,TRBJ2-2,TRBV5-1,once,CASSFQGQTGELFF,TGCGCCAGCAGCTTCCAAGGACAGACCGGGGAGCTGTTTTTT
16,.,TRBJ1-4,TRBV15,once,CATSRVLVTRDEKLFF,TGTGCCACCAGCAGAGTACTCGTGACGCGAGATGAAAAACTGTTTTTT
14,.,TRBJ2-7,TRBV5-4,.,CASSLAGRVREQYF,TGTGCCAGCAGCTTGGCCGGAAGGGTGCGGGAGCAGTACTTC
14,TRBD1,TRBJ1-1,TRBV5-4,.,CASSLGTGIFQAFF,TGTGCCAGCAGCCTCGGGACAGGAATTTTTCAAGCTTTCTTT
16,.,TRBJ2-2,TRBV5-1,.,CASSRSGIGNTGELFF,TGCGCCAGCAGCCGCTCCGGTATAGGGAACACCGGGGAGCTGTTTTTT
14,.,TRBJ1-1,TRBV11-3,once,CASSLGPPGTEAFF,TGTGCCAGCAGCTTAGGACCTCCCGGCACTGAAGCTTTCTTT
13,.,TRBJ2-3,TRBV27,.,CASSLRRTETQYF,TGTGCCAGCAGTTTAAGGCGCACGGAGACGCAGTATTTT
13,TRBD2,TRBJ2-7,TRBV6-5,many,CASSSAGVGEQYF,TGTGCCAGCAGTTCAGCGGGGGTAGGCGAGCAGTACTTC
15,.,TRBJ1-6,TRBV2,.,CASSLNRIGNSPLHF,TGTGCCAGCAGTCTAAACAGGATAGGGAATTCACCCCTCCACTTT
14,.,TRBJ2-7,TRBV7-8,.,CASSLGPTHYEQYF,TGTGCCAGCAGCTTAGGACCGACCCACTACGAGCAGTACTTC
13,.,TRBJ2-7,TRBV2,.,CASSEVDTYEQYF,TGTGCCAGCAGTGAAGTGGATACCTACGAGCAGTACTTC